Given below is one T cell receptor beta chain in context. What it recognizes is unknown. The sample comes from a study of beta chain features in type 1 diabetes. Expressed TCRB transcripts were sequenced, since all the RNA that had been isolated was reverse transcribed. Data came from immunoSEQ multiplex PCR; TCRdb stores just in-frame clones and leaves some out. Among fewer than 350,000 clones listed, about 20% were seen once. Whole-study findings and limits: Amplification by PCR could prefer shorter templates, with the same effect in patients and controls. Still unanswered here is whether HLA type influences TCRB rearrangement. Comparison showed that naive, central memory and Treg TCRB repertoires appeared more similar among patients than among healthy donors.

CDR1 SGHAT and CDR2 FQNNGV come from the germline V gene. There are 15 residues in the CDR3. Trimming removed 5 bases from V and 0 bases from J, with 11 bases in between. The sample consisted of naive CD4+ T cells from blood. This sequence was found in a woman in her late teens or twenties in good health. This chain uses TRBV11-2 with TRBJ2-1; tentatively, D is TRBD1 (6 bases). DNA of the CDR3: TGTGCCAGCAGCCTTGGGACAAGCTCCTACAATGAGCAGTTCTTC. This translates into CASSLGTSSYNEQFF.